The 14 T cell receptor beta chains presented below share a single source sample, sequenced in a study of shared clonotypes between healthy human individuals (dated by TCRdb to 2020 to 2021). Libraries were built with the immunoSEQ multiplex PCR assay. Not all clones reach the TCRdb copy of this immuneACCESS table, which keeps in-frame sequences only. Checked studies attribute under half of the gap to unresolved V genes and leave the rest unexplained. A total of 490,000 or so clones appear in this sample, over 60% of them only once. The ten biggest clones cover 10% to 15% of the sample. The specimen sequenced was PBMCs. Every receptor here comes from a woman between 40 and 55 years old in good health. Some clones in this sample may be carry-over from other donors' samples.

V is TRBV18 and J is TRBJ2-2, with 11 bases lining up with TRBD2. The length of the CDR3 is 16 residues. Per germline, CDR1 KGHSH and CDR2 LQKENI. V gave up 3 bases and J gave up 9 bases; unmatched junction bases: 9. The CDR3 DNA reads TGTGCCAGCTCACCGTCGATAGCGGGAGGGCCTCGGGAGCTGTTTTTT. Protein product: CASSPSIAGGPRELFF.

The chain uses TRBV4-2 and TRBJ2-3; 13 bases agree with TRBD2. There are 15 residues in the CDR3. The germline gives CDR1 LGHNA, CDR2 YNFKEQ. V dropped 2 bases and J dropped 11; count of bases not matched to a gene: 7. CDR3 coding DNA: TGTGCCAGCAGCCAACCTGGACTAGCGGGGGAAATGCAGTATTTT. It specifies CASSQPGLAGEMQYF.

The V gene is TRBV7-8, the J gene TRBJ1-1; weak D call: TRBD1 (5 bases). Looked up from germline, CDR1 is SGHVS and CDR2 is FQNEAQ. The CDR3 has 13 residues. Trimming took off 1 base at V and 8 bases at J, with 11 bases between the two ends. In DNA form, the CDR3 reads TGTGCCAGCAGCTTAGACGGGGCGGGAGAAGCTTTCTTT. Its protein is CASSLDGAGEAFF.

The rearrangement joins TRBV7-2 to TRBJ2-1; 9 nucleotides match TRBD2. With V trimmed by 1 base and J by 12 bases, 7 bases remained unmatched. There are 14 residues in the CDR3. The germline CDR1 and CDR2 sequences are SGHTA and FQGNSA. The CDR3 sequence: CASSLVGLAPAQFF. In DNA, the CDR3 is TGTGCCAGCAGCTTAGTGGGACTAGCTCCGGCGCAGTTCTTC.

This clone was seen just once. The CDR3: CASSLEGRNTEAFF. The CDR3 nucleotides read TGTGCCAGCAGTTTAGAAGGCAGGAACACTGAAGCTTTCTTT. The chain has TRBV2 and TRBJ1-1; D unclear. Germline assignment: CDR1 SNHLY and CDR2 FYNNEI. CDR3 size: 14 residues. With 5 bases removed from V and 1 base from J, the gap between germline ends came to 11 bases. The full variable domain, in which reference TRBV2 and TRBJ1-1 provide the parts outside the CDR3, is EPEVTQTPSHQVTQMGQEVILRCVPISNHLYFYWYRQILGQKVEFLVSFYNNEISEKSEIFDDQFSVERPDGSNFTLKIRSTKLEDSAMYFCASSLEGRNTEAFFGQGTRLTVV.

This chain links TRBV11-3 with TRBJ1-1, with D possibly TRBD1 on 5 matching bases. CDR1 is SGHNT, CDR2 YENEEA, per germline. V was pared by 2 bases and J by 8 bases, with 9 bases between. The CDR3 contains 12 residues. CDR3 sequence: CASSLTGGEAFF. The CDR3 DNA sequence: TGTGCCAGCAGCTTAACCGGGGGGGAAGCTTTCTTT.

This clone came up a few times. The chain recombines TRBV30 with TRBJ1-2; 10 nucleotides agree with TRBD1. The ends lost 7 bases at V and 5 bases at J; junction bases unmatched: 10. CDR1 is GTSNPN, CDR2 SVGIG, per germline (reference sequence). The CDR3 is 14 residues long. This CDR3 reads CAFTGTGVRYGYTF. The CDR3 nucleotides are TGTGCCTTCACCGGGACAGGGGTCCGGTATGGCTACACCTTC.

This clone was seen a few times. The V gene is TRBV20-1, the J gene TRBJ1-2; D is ambiguous. This CDR3 has 11 residues. From germline, CDR1 is DFQATT and CDR2 SNEGSKA (reference sequence). The V and J ends lost 2 bases and 5 bases respectively, with 6 bases between them. The CDR3 loop is CSARSAYGYTF. The CDR3 DNA follows: TGCAGTGCTAGATCAGCTTATGGCTACACCTTC.

The J gene is TRBJ2-5, the V gene TRBV11-3; D assignment may be TRBD1 or TRBD2 (6 bases each). The CDR3 loop spans 14 amino acids. Trimming shortened V by 1 base and J by 5 bases, and 11 bases separated the two germline ends. Germline loops: CDR1 SGHNT, CDR2 YENEEA. The DNA of the CDR3 is TGTGCCAGCAGCTTAGGACAGGCGGGGGAGACCCAGTACTTC. This codes for CASSLGQAGETQYF. The whole variable domain, filled in from reference TRBV11-3 and TRBJ2-5, reads EAGVVQSPRYKIIEKKQPVAFWCNPISGHNTLYWYLQNLGQGPELLIRYENEEAVDDSQLPKDRFSAERLKGVDSTLKIQPAELGDSAVYLCASSLGQAGETQYFGPGTRLLVL.

This clone has just a few counts. The CDR3 region has the DNA TGCAGCGTTGAAGAGGGGGCGCGGTACGAGCAGTACTTC. As protein: CSVEEGARYEQYF. The V call is TRBV29-1, the J call TRBJ2-5, with a tentative D call TRBD1 (6 bases). The J call may be incorrect, as the DNA end agrees better with TRBJ2-7. CDR1 and CDR2 (germline): SQVTM, ANQGSEA. The CDR3 length is 13 residues.

This clone was counted only a few times. The chain uses TRBV10-1 and TRBJ2-3; D gene ambiguous. The V gene lost 0 bases and the J gene lost 1 base, with 11 bases spanning the gap. Germline V gene lookup returns CDR1 WNHNN and CDR2 SYGVQD (reference sequence). This CDR3 has 16 amino acids. The DNA for the CDR3 is TGCGCCAGCAGTGAGTCGAGGTATCGGGGCACAGATACGCAGTATTTT. It is translated as CASSESRYRGTDTQYF.

The chain carries TRBV11-2 and TRBJ2-3; weak D call: TRBD2 (6 bases). Germline assignment: CDR1 SGHAT and CDR2 FQNNGV. The CDR3 extends over 15 amino acids. V was clipped by 4 bases and J by 2 bases, with 13 bases between them. The CDR3 region is CASSSRRGNTDTQYF. CDR3 sequence (DNA): TGTGCCAGCAGCTCCCGGAGGGGAAACACAGATACGCAGTATTTT. Variable domain in full (rest from reference TRBV11-2 and TRBJ2-3): EAGVAQSPRYKIIEKRQSVAFWCNPISGHATLYWYQQILGQGPKLLIQFQNNGVVDDSQLPKDRFSAERLKGVDSTLKIQPAKLEDSAVYLCASSSRRGNTDTQYFGPGTRLTVL.

The gene calls are TRBV7-2 and TRBJ1-2; 7 bases map to TRBD1. The germline gives CDR1 SGHTA, CDR2 FQGNSA. The CDR3 is 15 amino acids. The V gene end was trimmed by 4 bases and the J gene end by 0 bases; junction bases not matched to a gene: 5. This CDR3 reads CASSSRGEANYGYTF. In DNA, the CDR3 is TGTGCCAGCAGCTCCAGGGGGGAAGCTAACTATGGCTACACCTTC.

The rearrangement links TRBV21-1 to TRBJ2-7. TRBV21-1 is a pseudogene locus. The length of the CDR3 is 15 residues. The CDR3 DNA follows: TGTGCCAGCAGCAAGAGATCTCCAGGACCCTACGAGCAGTACTTC. The encoded protein is CASSKRSPGPYEQYF.